Sequencing of this T cell receptor (beta chain) was carried out in a study of neurological immune-mediated disorders (dated by TCRdb to the late 2010s). Background on the whole study: Peripheral blood TCR-beta repertoires from patients with HTLV-I-associated myelopathy (HAM/TSP), patients with multiple sclerosis, and healthy controls were compared in the study using UMI-based sequencing. The cohort comprised roughly 65 subjects: around 15 HAM/TSP patients, some 35 multiple sclerosis patients and approximately 20 healthy controls. Alongside PBMC samples, the set of some 97 TCR-beta libraries contained longitudinal samples, technical triplicates, and paired CD4+ and CD8+ T-cell subsets that had been sorted. General conclusions and limits of the study: The highest TCR clonal expansion was observed in HAM/TSP patients, whereas the lowest was observed in MS patients, even when compared with healthy controls. Expanded clones from different subjects shared no identical CDR3 amino acid sequences, which suggests that TCR-beta repertoires were private in all groups.

cDNA was synthesized by template-switch 5'RACE using a primer carrying a 10-nucleotide random unique molecular identifier by which each TCR transcript was tagged. Each sequencing run produced over 180 million TCR-beta sequences covering 15-18 subjects. The RNeasy kit was used to extract total RNA. TCR-beta VDJ regions were amplified with primers for the TCR constant region and the 5'RACE anchor, using the KAPA Real-time Library Amplification kit. A first PCR added sample indexes and Illumina adaptors, and a second PCR then raised library yield. After Ampure bead purification, the TCR product of roughly 650 bp was size-selected on a 2% E-gel SizeSelection system. Before pooling, library quality was checked on a Bioanalyzer, concentration was measured with Qubit, and libraries were quantified with the Kapa Library Quantification kit. An Illumina HiSeq 2500 was used to sequence the libraries paired-end at 2 x 150 bp. To increase sequence diversity, about 25-31% phiX was spiked into each library pool. Per the original workflow: The quality-filtered reads were processed with the UMI-based MiGEC pipeline, whose error correction step removed more than 80% of the raw TCR sequences. IMGT germline references were used for alignment of VDJ genes, and clonotypes were defined by a unique CDR3 amino acid sequence together with V-J genes. Clonal expansion, Shannon diversity, and CDR3 relatedness (CalcPairwiseDistances, ClusterSamples) were evaluated with VDJtools, and phylogenetic trees were built with CLCbio workbench. Using coefficient-of-variation modelling across technical triplicates, the study counted a clone as expanded if it had at least 8 unique UMIs. The public reads were run again by TCRdb, first through fastp at Q25 and then through MiXCR, and only productive beta chains were kept. Each entry merges the rows of one CDR3 protein and shows their most common DNA and genes. V and J calls and clone size were set by TCRdb, not the authors. The sample profile shows fewer than 35,000 distinct CDR3 sequences; approximately 4.2% of them were found once. More than 20% of the sample is taken by the ten largest.

The CDR3 measures 15 amino acids from cysteine to phenylalanine. Only the CDR3 DNA is retained, 45 bases long and in frame from the first base. V lost 2 bases and J lost 1 base; the stretch between them is 10 bases long. As encoded in the germline V gene, CDR1 is SGHRS while CDR2 is YFSETQ. The healthy controls were volunteers from blood banks in Maryland, USA. For the unsorted PBMC libraries, 2 million PBMCs were stored in RNAlater at -80 degrees C until RNA extraction and were used to generate the libraries. PBMCs were separated from peripheral blood using Ficoll-Hypaque density gradient centrifugation and then cryopreserved in liquid nitrogen. This clonotype was counted at least ten times. Its antigen remains unidentified. Base qualities are missing; no much larger clone stands one base away.

This TCR derives from a man aged 18 to 29 in good health. Source material: PBMCs. The chain couples TRBV5-1 to TRBJ2-4; the D gene is possibly TRBD1 or TRBD2, each agreeing over 5 bases. The CDR3 here reads CASSLGENAKNIQYF. At the DNA level, the sequence is TGCGCCAGCAGCTTAGGGGAGAACGCCAAAAACATTCAGTACTTC.